This TCR beta chain was found in a study of OX40 agonist ivuxolimab in advanced cancers. Trimming shortened V by 0 bases and J by 2 bases, and 4 bases separated the two germline ends. This CDR3 region has 13 residues. The germline CDR1 and CDR2 sequences are SGHDN and FVKESK. TCRdb's table, derived via immunoSEQ multiplex PCR, lists solely in-frame clones and lacks some. The data contain about 87,000 clones, about 86% of them singletons. This clonotype was sampled from an adult with an advanced solid tumor such as melanoma, head and neck, liver or kidney cancer. The sample was CD4+ or CD8+ T cells sorted from blood, taken in a trial of the OX40 agonist ivuxolimab. The chain couples TRBV14 to TRBJ1-2; D call uncertain. The CDR3 DNA reads TGTGCCAGCAGCCAAGACTTGAACTATGGCTACACCTTC. It codes for CASSQDLNYGYTF. Filled out from reference TRBV14 and TRBJ1-2, the complete variable domain reads EAGVTQFPSHSVIEKGQTVTLRCDPISGHDNLYWYRRVMGKEIKFLLHFVKESKQDESGMPNNRFLAERTGGTYSTLKVQPAELEDSGVYFCASSQDLNYGYTFGSGTRLTVV.